The clone carrying this T cell receptor beta chain was detected only a few times. Its matching antigen is unknown. This sample was included in a study of OX40 agonist ivuxolimab in advanced cancers. Study information: Ivuxolimab, which patients received intravenously every 2 weeks, was dosed at 0.01 to 10 mg/kg. Study conclusions and caveats: There were, on average, more expanded clones in CD8+ T cells than in CD4+. Clonal expansion by week 6 occurred in CD4+ and CD8+ blood T cells (at 0.1 to 3.0 mg/kg).

The CDR3 is 14 residues long. The V gene lost 2 bases and the J gene lost 0 bases, with 6 bases spanning the gap. Looked up from germline, CDR1 is SGHRS and CDR2 is YFSETQ. Data came from immunoSEQ multiplex PCR; TCRdb stores just in-frame clones and leaves some out. Here the sample spans over 40,000 clones, around 80% being singletons. The sample consisted of CD4+ or CD8+ T cells sorted from blood, taken in a trial of the OX40 agonist ivuxolimab. The source is an adult with an advanced solid tumor such as melanoma, head and neck, liver or kidney cancer. The rearrangement links TRBV5-1 to TRBJ1-3; no clear D. The CDR3 DNA sequence: TGCGCCAGCAGCTTCACGGGCTCTGGAAACACCATATATTTT. It codes for CASSFTGSGNTIYF. The whole variable domain, remainder taken from reference TRBV5-1 and TRBJ1-3, is KAGVTQTPRYLIKTRGQQVTLSCSPISGHRSVSWYQQTPGQGLQFLFEYFSETQRNKGNFPGRFSGRQFSNSRSEMNVSTLELGDSALYLCASSFTGSGNTIYFGEGSWLTVV.